The clone carrying this T cell receptor (beta chain) was seen once. Germline-derived CDR1 and CDR2 are SGHTA and FQGNSA. V lost 7 bases to trimming and J lost 8 bases; unmatched junction nucleotides: 13. The CDR3 covers 16 residues. The sample comes from a study of blood T cell repertoires in COVID-19. The data were produced by immunoSEQ multiplex PCR, yet TCRdb's version contains in-frame clones alone and is incomplete. The sample gives 40,000 to 45,000 clones, around 89% of which show up once; more than 5% is in the top ten. The sequencing sample was made of peripheral blood. The source of this sequence is a human donor in a cohort sampled during active COVID-19. This chain joins TRBV7-2 and TRBJ1-4; TRBD1 aligns across 10 bases. The CDR3 DNA reads TGTGCCAGCACCGAAACCGGGACAGGGGCGTGGGAAAAACTGTTTTTT. Translated: CASTETGTGAWEKLFF.